This paragraph covers one TCR beta chain sequence. Its antigen is undetermined. V shed 3 bases, J shed 4 bases, and the junction held 7 bases outside the gene matches. Germline loops: CDR1 MNHEY, CDR2 SVGAGI. CDR3 length: 15 amino acids. The data derive from a study of identical twins. Study findings and constraints: Fewer insertions characterized abundant cord blood beta clonotypes, whereas memory repertoires showed none. The study drew conclusions from cross-sectional statistical analysis, not from following the same donors. Excess sharing by twins proved weaker in beta out-of-frame sequences.

A universal primer site came from template switching; cDNA carried unique molecular identifiers. TCRdb analysed the 5' RACE reads with MiXCR anew, one entry per CDR3 protein. The data show about 340,000 distinct CDR3 sequences, approximately 8.8% seen once. The sequencing input was naive T cells sorted from blood. The TCR comes from a woman between 50 and 59 years old in good health. V usage is TRBV6-5 and J usage is TRBJ2-7; 9 bases agree with TRBD1. The CDR3 loop reads CASSYEGQGSYEQYF. CDR3 DNA sequence: TGTGCCAGCAGTTATGAAGGACAGGGGTCGTACGAGCAGTACTTC.